A single sample is the source of the 25 T cell receptor beta chains below, sequenced in a study of shared clonotypes between healthy human individuals. Assay: immunoSEQ multiplex PCR; the TCRdb copy retains only in-frame clones and omits some. The table records a few million clones, approximately 96% of them present only once. Material for sequencing was naive CD4+ T cells sorted from blood. Stated subset: CD45RA+ positively selected. The origin of the receptors is a man younger than 35 in good health.

This chain connects TRBV15 to TRBJ1-4; D gene ambiguous. CDR1 and CDR2 from the germline V gene are LNHNV and YYDKDF (reference sequence). This CDR3 is 16 amino acids long. Trimming took 3 bases from V and 3 from J, leaving 14 bases between them. The CDR3 here is CATSRLVGGANEKLFF. Here the CDR3 DNA reads TGTGCCACCAGCAGGTTGGTGGGCGGTGCTAATGAAAAACTGTTTTTT.

The J gene is TRBJ2-1, the V gene TRBV2; D gene unclear. This CDR3 spans 12 amino acids. Trimming shortened V by 6 bases and J by 2 bases, and 5 bases separated the two germline ends. CDR1 is SNHLY and CDR2 is FYNNEI in the germline V gene. The CDR3 region is CASRQTYNEQFF. The CDR3 bases are TGTGCCAGCAGGCAGACCTACAATGAGCAGTTCTTC.

The chain has TRBV18 and TRBJ2-2; D is undetermined. CDR3 length equals 14 residues. The V end lost 2 bases, the J end lost 1 base, and 5 bases lay between the germline ends. Germline assignment: CDR1 KGHSH and CDR2 LQKENI. CDR3 nucleotides: TGTGCCAGCTCACCAACCAAGAACACCGGGGAGCTGTTTTTT. This codes for CASSPTKNTGELFF.

The V call is TRBV7-2, the J call TRBJ2-7, with a weak D call TRBD1 (6 bases). This CDR3 contains 13 residues. CDR1 is SGHTA and CDR2 is FQGNSA in the germline V gene. Trimming shortened V by 3 bases and J by 4 bases, and 10 bases separated the two germline ends. The CDR3 sequence is CASSLGQKYEQYF. The CDR3 DNA reads as TGTGCCAGCAGCTTGGGACAAAAATACGAGCAGTACTTC.

The rearrangement links TRBV5-1 to TRBJ1-1; maybe TRBD1 (5 bases). This CDR3 contains 14 residues. CDR1 SGHRS and CDR2 YFSETQ come from the germline V gene. With 3 bases removed from V and 1 base from J, the gap between germline ends came to 10 bases. The CDR3 nucleotides are TGCGCCAGCAGCTCTAAAGGGGAGAACACTGAAGCTTTCTTT. Translation: CASSSKGENTEAFF.

The V and J genes are TRBV14 and TRBJ2-1; no clear D. Trimming cost V 4 bases and J 1 base, with 8 bases left between them. The CDR3 runs to 14 residues. The V gene's germline CDR1 is SGHDN and CDR2 FVKESK. CDR3: CASSPLPSYNEQFF. DNA of the CDR3: TGTGCCAGCAGCCCTCTTCCGTCCTACAATGAGCAGTTCTTC.

The rearrangement uses TRBV5-6 and TRBJ2-7, with 8 nucleotides matching TRBD2. CDR1 and CDR2 from the germline V gene are SGHDT and YYEEEE. V dropped 4 bases and J dropped 2; count of bases not matched to a gene: 8. The CDR3 length is 15 residues. The CDR3: CASSIGTRGPYEQYF. CDR3 sequence (DNA): TGTGCCAGCAGCATCGGGACTAGGGGACCCTACGAGCAGTACTTC.

The chain is built from TRBV28 and TRBJ1-5, with D perhaps TRBD1 (6 bases). This CDR3 is built from 12 residues. CDR1 and CDR2 from the germline V gene are MDHEN and SYDVKM. V was pared by 9 bases and J by 5 bases, with 11 bases between. CDR3 bases: TGTGCCAGTGGACAGTCTGATCAGCCCCAGCATTTT. Encoded protein: CASGQSDQPQHF.

The chain combines TRBV5-1 with TRBJ2-1; D call uncertain. The V end was cut by 0 bases, the J end by 9 bases, with 10 bases between. The CDR3 is 13 residues long. Germline V CDR1 and CDR2: SGHRS, YFSETQ. CDR3 protein: CASSLVGVPEQFF. The CDR3 nucleotides are TGCGCCAGCAGCTTGGTTGGGGTTCCTGAGCAGTTCTTC.

The chain combines TRBV6-1 with TRBJ2-7, with TRBD2 matching over 7 bases. CDR3 length: 15 amino acids. Germline values: CDR1 MNHNS, CDR2 SASEGT. J gave up 3 bases and V 5 bases, and 10 bases lay outside the gene matches. CDR3 in amino acids: CASSLSAGANYEQYF. The CDR3 DNA follows: TGTGCCAGCAGTCTTTCGGCGGGAGCCAACTACGAGCAGTACTTC.

V and J are TRBV10-3 and TRBJ1-2, with TRBD1 matching over 7 bases. V was clipped by 3 bases and J by 7 bases; unmatched bases: 11. Germline-derived CDR1 and CDR2 are ENHRY and SYGVKD. The CDR3 loop spans 15 amino acids. The CDR3 DNA reads TGTGCCATCAGTGACCCGGGAGGGGGCGTCGGTGGCTACACCTTC. Residues: CAISDPGGGVGGYTF.

The CDR3, as DNA: TGCGCCAGCAGCCAAGGACGGGGCAGGCTAAACACTGAAGCTTTCTTT. Its translation is CASSQGRGRLNTEAFF. This chain joins TRBV4-3 and TRBJ1-1, with D tentatively TRBD1 (5 bases). With 1 base removed from V and 2 bases from J, the gap between germline ends came to 14 bases. The length of the CDR3 is 16 residues. Per germline, CDR1 LGHNA and CDR2 YSLEER.

V gene TRBV7-9 combines with J gene TRBJ1-5; 11 nucleotides agree with TRBD1. The CDR3 contains 16 residues. Trimming at V came to 5 bases and at J to 0 bases, leaving 3 bases not matched to a gene. CDR1 SEHNR and CDR2 FQNEAQ come from the germline V gene (reference sequence). CDR3 nucleotide sequence: TGTGCCAGCAGCCAAGGGACAGGGGGTAGCAATCAGCCCCAGCATTTT. Translating gives CASSQGTGGSNQPQHF.

This chain uses TRBV11-2 with TRBJ1-3; 7 bases align to TRBD1. Trimming took 5 bases from V and 0 from J; bases not matched to a gene: 13. This CDR3 is 18 amino acids long. CDR1 is SGHAT, CDR2 FQNNGV, per germline. The CDR3 sequence: CASSPVSLGQLSGNTIYF. The CDR3 coding sequence is TGTGCCAGCAGCCCCGTTTCCCTGGGACAGCTCTCTGGAAACACCATATATTTT.

This clone came up once. This chain joins TRBV11-2 and TRBJ2-7; D remains ambiguous. V lost 3 bases, J lost 7 bases, and 13 bases lay in between. This CDR3 is 13 amino acids long. Germline V lookup: CDR1 SGHAT, CDR2 FQNNGV. CDR3 amino acids: CASSFPPRVEQYF. CDR3 nucleotides: TGTGCCAGCAGCTTCCCCCCAAGGGTTGAGCAGTACTTC.

The chain joins TRBV15 to TRBJ1-4; 7 nucleotides line up with TRBD1. Unmatched junction bases numbered 5, after V lost 3 bases and J lost 4 bases. The germline gives CDR1 LNHNV, CDR2 YYDKDF (reference sequence). The CDR3 is 15 amino acids. The CDR3 region is CATSRDTGDNEKLFF. CDR3 sequence (DNA): TGTGCCACCAGCAGGGATACAGGGGATAATGAAAAACTGTTTTTT.

Notes on this clone: The same CDR3 arises from other DNA sequences in this sample as well. This chain uses TRBV18 with TRBJ2-1; D ambiguous. The CDR3 is 13 residues long. Germline V gene sequence: CDR1 KGHSH, CDR2 LQKENI. Trimming removed 0 bases at V and 7 bases at J, with 7 bases between. Here the CDR3 DNA reads TGTGCCAGCTCACCACCAGGGAATAATGAGCAGTTCTTC. Its translation is CASSPPGNNEQFF.

This sequence joins TRBV7-2 and TRBJ1-1; D may be TRBD1 (5 bases). The CDR3 totals 15 residues. CDR1 is SGHTA, CDR2 FQGNSA, per germline. V shed 4 bases and J shed 0 bases, with 12 bases lying between them. The CDR3 sequence: CASSSAGTVNTEAFF. The CDR3 DNA follows: TGTGCCAGCAGCTCCGCCGGGACGGTGAACACTGAAGCTTTCTTT.

The genes are TRBV10-1 and TRBJ1-1; no firm D call. CDR1 WNHNN and CDR2 SYGVQD come from the germline V gene (reference sequence). Trimming took 10 bases from V and 0 from J, leaving 12 bases between them. This CDR3 has 13 residues. The CDR3 bases are TGCGCCACAAGAGACGGACTGAACACTGAAGCTTTCTTT. It encodes CATRDGLNTEAFF.

The J gene is TRBJ2-7, the V gene TRBV6-5; no reliable D call. The CDR3 totals 15 residues. Germline values: CDR1 MNHEY, CDR2 SVGAGI. The ends were cut back, 2 bases at V and 4 bases at J, with 15 bases in the middle. The CDR3 region is CASSYVGGYGYEQYF. DNA of the CDR3: TGTGCCAGCAGTTACGTGGGTGGTTATGGGTACGAGCAGTACTTC.

V and J are TRBV6-5 and TRBJ2-3; no clear D. The germline gives CDR1 MNHEY, CDR2 SVGAGI. Trimming pared 2 bases from V and 0 bases from J, leaving 3 bases between. The CDR3 contains 13 residues. The CDR3 coding sequence is TGTGCCAGCAGTTACCGGAGCACAGATACGCAGTATTTT. Translated, it gives CASSYRSTDTQYF.

The chain carries TRBV5-4 and TRBJ2-1; D call uncertain. Germline V CDR1 and CDR2: SGHNT, YYREEE (reference sequence). V was shortened by 2 bases and J by 0 bases, with 3 bases between the two germline ends. The CDR3 consists of 13 residues. The CDR3 loop is CASSFGSYNEQFF. The CDR3 nucleotides are TGTGCCAGCAGCTTCGGCTCCTACAATGAGCAGTTCTTC. The variable domain in full, completed from reference TRBV5-4 and TRBJ2-1, reads ETGVTQSPTHLIKTRGQQVTLRCSSQSGHNTVSWYQQALGQGPQFIFQYYREEENGRGNFPPRFSGLQFPNYSSELNVNALELDDSALYLCASSFGSYNEQFFGPGTRLTVL.

The V and J genes are TRBV7-8 and TRBJ1-5; the D is unclear. V dropped 0 bases and J dropped 4 bases, with 7 bases sitting between them. The CDR3 is made up of 14 amino acids. CDR1 and CDR2 from the germline V gene are SGHVS and FQNEAQ. CDR3 sequence (DNA): TGTGCCAGCAGCTTAGCAGAGAGGAATCAGCCCCAGCATTTT. Translated, it gives CASSLAERNQPQHF.

The chain employs TRBV6-1 and TRBJ1-6, with TRBD1 identical over 9 bases. The CDR3 is made up of 15 amino acids. Germline lookup yields CDR1 MNHNS and CDR2 SASEGT. The V gene end was trimmed by 8 bases and the J gene end by 10 bases; junction bases not matched to a gene: 12. The CDR3 reads CASGWDREGRSPLHF. CDR3 nucleotides: TGTGCCAGCGGATGGGACAGGGAGGGAAGGTCACCCCTCCACTTT.

The V gene is TRBV7-9, the J gene TRBJ1-2; D uncertain. CDR1 and CDR2 (germline): SEHNR, FQNEAQ (reference sequence). This CDR3 region has 14 residues. V dropped 5 bases and J dropped 8 bases, with 18 bases sitting between them. The CDR3 DNA is TGTGCCAGCAGCGTCGGAACTCACGTGCGGGGCTACACCTTC. It encodes CASSVGTHVRGYTF.